Sequencing of this T cell receptor beta chain was carried out in a study of T cell responses to AZD1222 COVID-19 vaccine (dated by TCRdb to the early 2020s). As for the study more broadly: Because spike-specific TCR depth and breadth did not differ between the two schedules, AZD1222 recipients who got a second dose at roughly 4 weeks were pooled with those who got a second dose at roughly 12 weeks. Enrollment into the trials was organized by age into subgroups of 18-55, 56-69 and 70-plus years, and those subgroups contained approximately 160, 26 and 62 TCR-sequenced participants, respectively. A total of 230 to 250 trial participants underwent TCR sequencing, of whom around 210 had received two doses of AZD1222 and roughly 26 had received two doses of the MenACWY control vaccine.

Study-wide findings and limitations: A significant rise in spike-specific TCR breadth and depth was observed after two AZD1222 doses relative to day 0 and relative to MenACWY recipients. Because no samples from the day 14 peak response were available, repertoires could be characterized only after the peak T cell response. The whole spike protein was spanned by vaccine-associated CD4 TCRs, and dominant responses were seen in regions 160-218 and 743-854. Participants were mostly white British and included more females than males, and it was suggested by the authors that clonal diversity may have been underestimated. Reportedly, close to half of the unique spike-specific TCRs recognized epitopes lying outside the regions that are mutated in the B.1.351 and B.1.1.7 variants. Only five or six AZD1222 recipients were SARS-CoV-2 seropositive at baseline, limiting conclusions about previously exposed vaccinees. The 56-69-year group was small, and its depth increase did not reach significance, likely because of low power.

Comments on this clone: It lacks a known antigen. It has no much larger one-base neighbor in the sample; base qualities were not kept.

The time point tag for this specimen amounts to: baseline before first vaccination. The vaccinee samples were drawn from two UK trials, COV001 and COV002, one of which was a single-blind randomized controlled phase 2/3 trial testing AZD1222 (ChAdOx1 nCoV-19) in healthy adults. For TCRbeta chain sequencing, PBMC samples were collected from trial participants at day 0 and at day 28 after the second dose. The CDR3 regions of human TCRbeta chains were analyzed by immunosequencing. Per the source publication's procedure: Repertoire TCRs were matched against a reference library of SARS-CoV-2-specific TCRs generated with the MIRA antigen-specificity platform. Breadth meant the fraction of unique TCRs that were SARS-CoV-2-associated, whereas depth meant the fraction of total T cells that were SARS-CoV-2-associated. Using the MIRA data, each spike-specific TCR was mapped to the spike region that the TCR reacts to and placed in a CD4 or CD8 class. Log10-transformed breadth and depth values were compared by one-way ANOVA with Sidak's multiple comparisons tests. Drawn from immuneACCESS, this table holds only the in-frame rearrangements with V and J called that TCRdb kept. Clones are partly lost; checked studies trace under half to an unresolved V gene and leave the rest unexplained. The V and J calls and clone size come from that table; D and trimming were worked out from the DNA. The sample table lists 90,000 to 150,000 clones, about 90% of them with a count of one. In total, the top ten clones hold approximately 8.4% of the sample.

CDR1 is given as MNHEY and CDR2 as SVGAGI, both from the germline V gene. Between the V and J ends, shortened by 5 bases and 0 bases respectively, the junction contains 7 bases. From cysteine to phenylalanine, the CDR3 is 13 amino acids long. The sequence is cut down to CDR3 DNA, 39 bases in frame from base 1. The sequences come from peripheral blood, collected on day 0 of AZD1222 vaccination. This receptor was identified in an adult in good health. The V gene is TRBV6-5 and the J gene is TRBJ1-2; the D gene cannot be named for sure. The nucleotides read TGTGCCAGCAGTCCCGGTCCTAACTATGGCTACACCTTC. This translates into CASSPGPNYGYTF.